This section outlines one TCR beta chain sequence together with its context. This clonotype came up a few times. No antigen is known for it. Per-base qualities were not stored, and no clone one base away is much larger. The data belong to a study of identical twins (dated by TCRdb to about 2016). In terms of the full investigation: To test whether fetal clonotypes persist, this study deep-sequenced TCR alpha and beta repertoires from monozygotic twins, from unrelated adults of various ages, and from cord blood. Replicate twin experiments were performed at different times using different library preparation protocols to rule out contamination. On the study overall, not on this receptor specifically: In monozygotic twins, out-of-frame TCR alpha sharing was systematically underestimated by recombination models, although the models agreed with sharing between unrelated individuals. Compared with coincidental sharing between unrelated individuals, out-of-frame TCR alpha sequences shared between twins showed an excess of sequences with low generation probability. Because the same donors could not be followed over many years, conclusions were based on cross-sectional statistical analysis. Abundant cord blood beta clonotypes carried fewer insertions; young adult naive repertoires showed a weaker similar trend, while memory repertoires showed none. The excess sharing between twins in beta out-of-frame sequences was weaker because fewer shared sequences reduced the signal-to-noise ratio. Zero-insertion analyses could be partly confounded by invariant T cells such as MAIT and iNKT, although diverse VJ usage argued against such confounding for most clonotypes.

All donors were healthy Caucasians. Three pairs of female monozygotic twins, all aged about 18 to 30 years, were included in the twin cohort. Peripheral blood mononuclear cells were the source from which RNA for the TCR libraries was isolated. The germline V gene gives CDR1 as SGHRS and CDR2 as YFSETQ. Trimming at the junction amounts to 1 base on V and 3 bases on J, and the germline ends lie 10 bases apart. The CDR3 runs 14 residues from the cysteine to the phenylalanine. The DNA shown is the 42-base CDR3, in frame from base 1. The protocol used for the library was 5' RACE. Instrument used: Illumina HiSeq 2000. Template switching added a universal primer binding site, and the final cDNA carried a unique molecular identifier that allowed TCR cDNA molecules to be counted accurately. First-strand cDNA for TCR alpha and beta chains was synthesized from specific primers in the conserved constant-segment region. To control for contamination, every cDNA library carried two barcodes: a SMART-Mk sample barcode plus Illumina barcodes. TruSeq adapter sequences and Illumina sample barcodes were added in two successive PCR steps. The TCR alpha and beta cDNA libraries were sequenced on the Illumina HiSeq platform using custom primers. Under the source paper's analysis protocol: MiGEC processed the raw reads to extract unique molecular identifiers, while MiXCR was used to determine the CDR3 positions. Recombination models were inferred per individual with the repgenHMM and IGoR tools using an EM algorithm. The analysis of shared clonotypes was done with the tcR package in R, with sharing normalized by the product of cloneset sizes. Out-of-frame nonproductive sequences were analyzed to study raw recombination free of thymic and clonal selection effects. The public reads were reanalyzed by TCRdb: fastp trimming at Q25, MiXCR alignment, in-frame beta chains only. A single entry per CDR3 protein holds the most common genes and DNA from its merged rows. TCRdb's processing, not the authors' own work, is the source of the V and J calls. Across this sample there are hundreds of thousands of distinct CDR3 sequences, with roughly 18% seen only once. The ten largest account for 10% to 15% of the sample.

The same specimen was also included in a second study, on T cells expressing NK-cell markers. The second source states: Several donors provided sorted CD3+CD56+NKG2C+, CD3+CD56+NKG2C- and CD3+CD56-NKG2C+ T-cell subsets, whose TCR beta-chain repertoires were profiled. Among the eight sequenced donors, seven were HCMV-seropositive and one was HCMV-seronegative. To restrict sorting to alphabetaTCR-expressing T cells, an anti-gammadeltaTCR antibody was added in several experiments. In six donors, the dominant CD3+CD56+NKG2C+ clonotypes were found to rank among the top 10 CD8+ clonotypes and to make up about 1.0-8% of CD8+ T cells. Those dominant clonotypes were again the most abundant among CD3+CD56-NKG2C+ cells in a few donors, at roughly 28.3-65%. Whether the expanded NKG2C-expressing T cell clones were specific for HCMV antigens remained unclear. The study sequenced eight donors, all healthy volunteers chosen at random: three men and five women. HCMV serostatus was determined by detecting HCMV-specific IgG in serum with a commercial ELISA kit. For roughly six donors, bulk peripheral blood T-cell repertoires were additionally sequenced from unsorted PBMC. MIGEC handled demultiplexing of the reads and grouping by UMI, while MiTCR was used to assemble and quantify clonotypes. To exclude erroneous sequences, only TCR cDNA sequences supported by at least two reads were retained. The tcR package was used for downstream repertoire analysis, and clonotypes were matched across fractions by CDR3 nucleotide sequence plus V segment. VDJmatch was used to annotate antigen specificity against VDJdb, with one amino acid substitution in CDR3 allowed.

The chain uses TRBV5-1 and TRBJ2-5; a confident D gene designation cannot be given. The TCR sequence derives from a woman aged 18-35 years in good health. The sample was PBMCs. The bases are TGCGCCAGCAGCTTGCTGCAGGAGAAAGAGACCCAGTACTTC. Translated, it gives CASSLLQEKETQYF.